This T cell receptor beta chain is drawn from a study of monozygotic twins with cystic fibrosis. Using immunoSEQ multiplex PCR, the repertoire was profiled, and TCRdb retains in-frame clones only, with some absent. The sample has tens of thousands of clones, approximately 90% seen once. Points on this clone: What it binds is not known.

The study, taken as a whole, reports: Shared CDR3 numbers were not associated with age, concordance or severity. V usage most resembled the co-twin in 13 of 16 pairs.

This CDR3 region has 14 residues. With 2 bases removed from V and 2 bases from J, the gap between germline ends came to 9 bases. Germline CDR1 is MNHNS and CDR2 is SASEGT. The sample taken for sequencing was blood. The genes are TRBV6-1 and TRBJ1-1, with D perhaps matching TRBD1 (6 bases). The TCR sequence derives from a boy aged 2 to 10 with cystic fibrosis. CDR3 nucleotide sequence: TGTGCCAGCAGTGAACAGGGGACCAACACTGAAGCTTTCTTT. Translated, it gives CASSEQGTNTEAFF.